These 2 T cell receptor beta chains originate from one sample sequenced in a study of blood T cell repertoires in COVID-19. The assay was immunoSEQ multiplex PCR, and TCRdb's table has in-frame clones only and misses some. This table has roughly 120,000 clones, about 80% appearing once. The sequenced sample was peripheral blood. Source of these receptors: a woman older than 75 with active or convalescent COVID-19.

The J gene is TRBJ2-7, the V gene TRBV18; possibly TRBD2 for D (5 bases). CDR3 length: 15 residues. V dropped 2 bases and J dropped 3 bases, with 14 bases sitting between them. The germline V gene encodes CDR1 KGHSH and CDR2 LQKENI. The CDR3 region is CASSPVLDGNYEQYF. The CDR3, as DNA: TGTGCCAGCTCACCAGTTCTCGACGGGAACTACGAGCAGTACTTC.

This clone is a singleton in its sample. The chain has TRBV5-1 and TRBJ2-5; possibly TRBD1 for D (5 bases). CDR3 length: 18 residues. Germline values: CDR1 SGHRS, CDR2 YFSETQ. Trimming shortened V by 3 bases and J by 5 bases, and 26 bases separated the two germline ends. The CDR3, as DNA: TGCGCCAGCAGCTATTCTCTCGGGCCTCCAAGGGGTAGGGAGACCCAGTACTTC. It specifies CASSYSLGPPRGRETQYF.